Presented here are 8 T cell receptor beta chains from one specimen sequenced in a study of shared clonotypes between healthy human individuals. Clones were sequenced by immunoSEQ multiplex PCR, and TCRdb holds only the in-frame ones, with some missing. The sample lists over 850,000 clones, about 80% occurring once. The sample taken for sequencing was memory CD4+ T cells from PBMCs. Subset in this sample: CD45RA-negative fraction. These receptors all come from a man between 18 and 35 years old in good health. Some clones in this sample may be carry-over from other donors' samples.

This sequence joins TRBV5-6 and TRBJ2-1, with 8 bases aligning to TRBD2. V was pared by 0 bases and J by 2 bases, with 1 base of the junction left unmatched. Germline V gene lookup returns CDR1 SGHDT and CDR2 YYEEEE. The CDR3 spans 15 residues. Here the CDR3 DNA reads TGTGCCAGCAGCTTGGACGGGAGGGCCTACAATGAGCAGTTCTTC. Amino acid sequence: CASSLDGRAYNEQFF.

The chain is built from TRBV28 and TRBJ1-4; 10 nucleotides agree with TRBD1. V dropped 5 bases and J dropped 9; count of bases not matched to a gene: 9. Germline-derived CDR1 and CDR2 are MDHEN and SYDVKM. The CDR3 is 15 amino acids. CDR3 nucleotide sequence: TGTGCCAGCAGTCTGGGAGGACAGGGGGTGAAAAAACTGTTTTTT. This encodes CASSLGGQGVKKLFF.

This clone was observed a few times. The chain is built from TRBV30 and TRBJ1-4; no firm D call. CDR1 and CDR2 (germline): GTSNPN, SVGIG (reference sequence). CDR3 length: 14 residues. V was shortened by 0 bases and J by 7 bases, with 12 bases between the two germline ends. CDR3 bases: TGTGCCTGGAGTGTACCCAGTCGGGGTGAAAAACTGTTTTTT. As protein: CAWSVPSRGEKLFF.

V and J are TRBV18 and TRBJ2-5, with 7 bases aligning to TRBD1. The CDR3 spans 14 residues. The V and J ends lost 2 bases and 4 bases, in that order; junction bases with no gene match: 4. In germline, CDR1 is KGHSH, CDR2 LQKENI. In DNA, the CDR3 is TGTGCCAGCTCACCATCAAGGGGGCGAGAGACCCAGTACTTC. Its translation: CASSPSRGRETQYF.

V gene TRBV5-1 combines with J gene TRBJ2-2; D call uncertain. Germline-derived CDR1 and CDR2 are SGHRS and YFSETQ. Trimming removed 0 bases from V and 4 bases from J, with 7 bases in between. The CDR3 totals 14 residues. Here the CDR3 reads CASSLGVSTGELFF. The CDR3 region has the DNA TGCGCCAGCAGCTTGGGGGTTTCCACCGGGGAGCTGTTTTTT.

The J gene is TRBJ1-1, the V gene TRBV5-1; D remains unclear. Germline assignment: CDR1 SGHRS and CDR2 YFSETQ. The V end was cut by 4 bases, the J end by 1 base, with 14 bases between. The CDR3 covers 15 residues. The CDR3 here is CASSAWATANTEAFF. The CDR3 nucleotides are TGCGCCAGCAGCGCATGGGCGACGGCGAACACTGAAGCTTTCTTT.

In regard to this clone: Other nucleotide sequences in the sample specify the same CDR3. The chain has TRBV5-1 and TRBJ2-1; D not certain. The CDR3 runs to 14 residues. Germline lookup yields CDR1 SGHRS and CDR2 YFSETQ. The V gene lost 1 base and the J gene lost 2 bases, with 7 bases spanning the gap. CDR3: CASSLPDTYNEQFF. The CDR3 DNA is TGCGCCAGCAGCTTGCCGGATACCTACAATGAGCAGTTCTTC.

V is TRBV27 and J is TRBJ2-5; 9 bases are shared with TRBD2. V dropped 6 bases and J dropped 5; count of bases not matched to a gene: 13. The germline gives CDR1 MNHEY, CDR2 SMNVEV (reference sequence). The CDR3 length is 16 residues. CDR3 loop: CASSPRLAATGETQYF. CDR3 bases: TGTGCCAGCAGCCCCCGACTAGCGGCTACGGGGGAGACCCAGTACTTC.